This entry features one T cell receptor beta chain sequence. As yet, its antigen is unknown. PCR primers comprised 60 Vbeta and 13 Jbeta primers. Original methodology: There were around 80 million unique TCR beta chains by a later count, and some 11 million of them were shared. TCRdb's copy holds only in-frame clones and misses some; the assay was immunoSEQ multiplex PCR. For V, J and clone size, that table is used; D and trimming come from the DNA. This sample has over 150,000 clones, with approximately 79% found just once. This CDR3 contains 17 residues. After removal of 5 bases from V and 1 base from J, the junction contained 12 bases not matched to a gene. CDR1 and CDR2 (germline): SGHVS, FQNEAQ. This entry belongs to a study of cytomegalovirus exposure and HLA in healthy donors. Overall study context: As an earlier analysis found, 180 million or so T cells yielded some 120 million unique TCR beta sequences. Study-wide results and caveats: Earlier analysis found most TCR beta V segments productive about 90% or about 30% of the time. Rates of TCR association differed by HLA locus in a later analysis, with DRB1 highest and HLA-C lowest.

The specimen was PBMCs. The clonotype originates from a man aged 40-55 years in good health and CMV-seronegative. The chain carries TRBV7-8 and TRBJ2-3; 7 bases match TRBD1. CDR3 region: CASSPRQGFGGTDTQYF. The CDR3 region has the DNA TGTGCCAGCAGCCCTCGACAGGGATTCGGGGGCACAGATACGCAGTATTTT.